This T cell receptor (beta chain) comes out of a study of cytomegalovirus exposure and HLA in healthy donors (dated by TCRdb to 2016 to 2017). A note on the overall study: According to a later analysis, the approximately 120 validation repertoires were produced on the same platform as the roughly 600 repertoires of the first cohort. The aim of the study was to test whether cataloging public T cell receptors could identify signatures of past pathogen exposure. Besides the first cohort of roughly 640 subjects, a separate validation cohort made up of 120 different subjects was used. High-throughput TCR immunosequencing, statistical association of individual TCRs with disease status, and machine learning were combined to predict cytomegalovirus infection status. Overall study results and their limits: A few of the identified cytomegalovirus-associated TCR beta chains were confirmed in vitro to be specific for cytomegalovirus antigens. In both the original and validation cohorts, the classifier was reported to diagnose cytomegalovirus status with high specificity and sensitivity. A later analysis had no HLA typing for the validation cohort, so co-occurrence there was scored across all 130 or so repertoires. The authors suggested that the approach could potentially be extended to other disease states and immunological phenotypes. The study gave a list of more than 150 TCR beta chains associated with cytomegalovirus. Of the cluster scores, 85% to 95% were above 0 in a later analysis, which found that TCRs clustered in the first cohort also tended to co-occur in the approximately 130 validation repertoires. While some public TCRs were present in many individuals, most TCR sequences turned up only very rarely across donors.

The donors were included in the validation cohort of over a hundred subjects, a group kept apart from the approximately 690-subject first cohort. Per the germline V gene, MNHNS is the CDR1 and SASEGT is the CDR2. V ends up 7 bases short and J 1 base short, with an unmatched junction base count of 7. The CDR3 sequence holds 14 residues, the cysteine and phenylalanine included. Kept here is only the CDR3 DNA, which spans 42 bases and is read in frame from base 1. Receptor amplification or capture employed the immunoSEQ multiplex PCR assay. In the original analysis: To diagnose cytomegalovirus status from the catalog of TCR beta chain sequences, a statistical classification framework was built. TCRdb provides this immuneACCESS table in a form limited to in-frame rearrangements. Some clones are lacking; in checked studies, under half of them reflect an unresolved V gene, and why the rest are absent is not known. The V and J calls and clone size were taken over from that table, and D and trimming were inferred from the DNA. The sample table holds more than 150,000 clones, of which around 82% were seen once. Jointly, the top ten make up about 3% of the sample.

As to this clone: Its antigen is currently not known. Base quality data are lacking; no much larger clone is found one base away.

This TCR was sampled from a woman younger than 35 in good health and CMV-seropositive. The source material was PBMCs. The sequence joins TRBV6-1 to TRBJ2-7, with 7 bases matching TRBD1. The CDR3 loop reads CASKLKGASYEQYF. The DNA is as follows: TGTGCCAGCAAATTGAAGGGGGCGTCCTACGAGCAGTACTTC.